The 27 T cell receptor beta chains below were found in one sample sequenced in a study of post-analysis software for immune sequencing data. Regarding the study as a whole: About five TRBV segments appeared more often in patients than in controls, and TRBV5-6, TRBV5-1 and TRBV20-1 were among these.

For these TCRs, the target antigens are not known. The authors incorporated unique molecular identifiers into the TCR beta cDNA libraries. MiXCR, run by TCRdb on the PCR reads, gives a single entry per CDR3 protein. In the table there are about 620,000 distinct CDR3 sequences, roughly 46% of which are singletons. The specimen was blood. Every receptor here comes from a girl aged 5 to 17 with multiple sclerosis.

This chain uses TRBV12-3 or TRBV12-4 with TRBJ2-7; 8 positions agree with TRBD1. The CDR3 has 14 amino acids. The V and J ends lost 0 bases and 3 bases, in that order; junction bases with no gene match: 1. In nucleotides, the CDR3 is TGTGCCAGCAGTTTAGCCACAGGGGGCTACGAGCAGTACTTC. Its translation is CASSLATGGYEQYF.

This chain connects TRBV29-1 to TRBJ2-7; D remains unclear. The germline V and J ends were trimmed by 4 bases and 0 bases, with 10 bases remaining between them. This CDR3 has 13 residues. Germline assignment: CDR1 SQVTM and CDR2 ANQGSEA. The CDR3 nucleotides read TGCAGCGTTGTGCGGTACGACTCCTACGAGCAGTACTTC. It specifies CSVVRYDSYEQYF.

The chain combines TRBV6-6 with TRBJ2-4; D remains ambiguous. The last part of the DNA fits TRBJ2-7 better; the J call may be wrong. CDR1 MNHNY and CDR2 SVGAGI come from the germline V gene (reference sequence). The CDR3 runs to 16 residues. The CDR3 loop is CASSNTPETSTYEQYF. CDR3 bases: TGTGCCAGCAGCAACACCCCGGAGACATCCACCTACGAGCAGTACTTC.

For the CDR3, the DNA is TGCAGTCCGACTAGCGGGAGGGGAGATACGCAGTATTTT. Its translation: CSPTSGRGDTQYF. The rearrangement joins TRBV20-1 to TRBJ2-3; 14 bases agree with TRBD2. The junction had 3 bases not matched to a gene; V was cut back by 8 bases and J by 5 bases. Per germline, CDR1 DFQATT and CDR2 SNEGSKA (reference sequence). There are 13 residues in the CDR3.

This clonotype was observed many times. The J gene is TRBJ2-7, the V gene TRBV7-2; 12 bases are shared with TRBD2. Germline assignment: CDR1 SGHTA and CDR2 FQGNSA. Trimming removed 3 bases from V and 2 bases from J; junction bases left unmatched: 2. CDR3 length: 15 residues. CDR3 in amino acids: CASSLTSGGTYEQYF. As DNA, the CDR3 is TGTGCCAGCAGCTTGACTAGCGGGGGAACCTACGAGCAGTACTTC.

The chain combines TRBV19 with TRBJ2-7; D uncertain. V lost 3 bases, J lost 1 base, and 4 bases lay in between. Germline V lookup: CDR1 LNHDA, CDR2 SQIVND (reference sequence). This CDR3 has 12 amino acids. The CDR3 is CASSMYSYEQYF. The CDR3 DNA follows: TGTGCCAGTAGTATGTATTCCTACGAGCAGTACTTC.

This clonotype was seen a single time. Written as DNA, the CDR3 is TGCGCCAGCAGCCTCGAGGGGACGGGTTATGGCTACACCTTC. It is translated as CASSLEGTGYGYTF. The rearrangement uses TRBV5-1 and TRBJ1-2; D may be TRBD1 (5 bases). The V end was cut by 4 bases, the J end by 5 bases, with 15 bases between. The CDR3 is made up of 14 amino acids. Per germline, CDR1 SGHRS and CDR2 YFSETQ.

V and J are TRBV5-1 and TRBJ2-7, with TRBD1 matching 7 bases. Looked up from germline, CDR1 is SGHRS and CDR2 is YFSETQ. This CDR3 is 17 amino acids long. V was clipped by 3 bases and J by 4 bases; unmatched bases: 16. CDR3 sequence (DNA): TGCGCCAGCAGCTACGGACAGGACGGAGTAAGAATTTACGAGCAGTACTTC. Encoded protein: CASSYGQDGVRIYEQYF.

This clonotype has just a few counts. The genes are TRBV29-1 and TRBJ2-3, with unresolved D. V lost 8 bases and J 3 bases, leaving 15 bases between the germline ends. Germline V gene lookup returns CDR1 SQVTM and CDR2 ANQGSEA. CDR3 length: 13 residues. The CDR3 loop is CSLLGVPTDTQYF. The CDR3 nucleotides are TGCAGCCTTCTAGGTGTCCCGACAGATACGCAGTATTTT.

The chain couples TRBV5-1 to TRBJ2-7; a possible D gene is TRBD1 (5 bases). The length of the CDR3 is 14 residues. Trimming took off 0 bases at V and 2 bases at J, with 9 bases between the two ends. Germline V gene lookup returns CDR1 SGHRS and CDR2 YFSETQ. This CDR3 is CASSLDVGAYEQYF. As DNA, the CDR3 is TGCGCCAGCAGCTTGGACGTAGGGGCCTACGAGCAGTACTTC. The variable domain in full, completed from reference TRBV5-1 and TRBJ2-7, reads KAGVTQTPRYLIKTRGQQVTLSCSPISGHRSVSWYQQTPGQGLQFLFEYFSETQRNKGNFPGRFSGRQFSNSRSEMNVSTLELGDSALYLCASSLDVGAYEQYFGPGTRLTVT.

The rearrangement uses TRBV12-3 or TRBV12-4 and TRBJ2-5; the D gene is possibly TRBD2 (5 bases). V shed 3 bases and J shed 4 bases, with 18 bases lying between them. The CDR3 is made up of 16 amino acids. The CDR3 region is CASSFDLANKGETQYF. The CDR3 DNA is TGTGCCAGCAGTTTTGACTTAGCGAACAAGGGAGAGACCCAGTACTTC.

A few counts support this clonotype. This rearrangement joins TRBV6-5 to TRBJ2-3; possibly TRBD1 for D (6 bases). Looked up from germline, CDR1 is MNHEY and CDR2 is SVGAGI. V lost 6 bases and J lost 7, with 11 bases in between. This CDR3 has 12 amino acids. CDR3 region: CASSRDKYTQYF. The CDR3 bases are TGTGCCAGCAGCCGGGACAAGTATACGCAGTATTTT.

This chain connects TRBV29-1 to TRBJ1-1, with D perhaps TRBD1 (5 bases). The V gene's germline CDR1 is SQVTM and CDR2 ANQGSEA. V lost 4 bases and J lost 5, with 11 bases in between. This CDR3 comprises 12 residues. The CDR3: CSVGGRWTEAFF. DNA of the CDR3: TGCAGCGTTGGGGGACGGTGGACTGAAGCTTTCTTT.

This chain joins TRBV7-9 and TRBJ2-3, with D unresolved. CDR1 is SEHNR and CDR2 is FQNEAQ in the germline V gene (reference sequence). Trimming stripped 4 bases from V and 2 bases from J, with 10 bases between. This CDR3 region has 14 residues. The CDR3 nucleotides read TGTGCCAGCAGCTCTTTCCAGGCCACAGATACGCAGTATTTT. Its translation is CASSSFQATDTQYF.

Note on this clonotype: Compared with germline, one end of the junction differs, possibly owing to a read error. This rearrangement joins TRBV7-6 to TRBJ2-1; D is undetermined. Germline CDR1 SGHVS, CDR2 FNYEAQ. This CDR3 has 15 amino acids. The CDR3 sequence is CAGSLGPFSYNEQFF. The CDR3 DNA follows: TGTGCCGGCAGCTTAGGACCATTCTCCTACAATGAGCAGTTCTTC.

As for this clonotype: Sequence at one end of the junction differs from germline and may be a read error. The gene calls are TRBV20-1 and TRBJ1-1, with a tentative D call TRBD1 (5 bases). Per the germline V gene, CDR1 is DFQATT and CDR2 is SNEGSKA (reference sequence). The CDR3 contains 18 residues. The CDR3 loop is CSARDRVGLAGEPTEAFF. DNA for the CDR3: TGCAGTGCTAGAGATAGGGTGGGACTAGCGGGAGAGCCGACTGAGGCTTTCTTT.

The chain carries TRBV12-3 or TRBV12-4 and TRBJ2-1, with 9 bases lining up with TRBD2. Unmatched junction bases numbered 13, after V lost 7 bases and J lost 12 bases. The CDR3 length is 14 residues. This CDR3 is CASKSGISGRTQFF. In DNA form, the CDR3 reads TGTGCCAGCAAGAGCGGGATTAGCGGGAGAACGCAGTTCTTC.

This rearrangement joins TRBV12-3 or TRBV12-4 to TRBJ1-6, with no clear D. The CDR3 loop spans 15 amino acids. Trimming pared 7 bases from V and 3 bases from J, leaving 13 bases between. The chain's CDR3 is CASTTGVDYNSPLHF. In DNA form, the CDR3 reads TGTGCCAGCACCACCGGGGTAGACTATAATTCACCCCTCCACTTT.

In DNA, the CDR3 is TGTGCCAGCAGCCAAGGTAGCGGGAGCGGCTCCTACGAGCAGTACTTC. Residues: CASSQGSGSGSYEQYF. The chain uses TRBV4-2 and TRBJ2-7; 9 bases fit TRBD2. The CDR3 is 16 amino acids. V lost 1 base, J lost 0 bases, and 4 bases stayed unmatched. CDR1 and CDR2 from the germline V gene are LGHNA and YNFKEQ.

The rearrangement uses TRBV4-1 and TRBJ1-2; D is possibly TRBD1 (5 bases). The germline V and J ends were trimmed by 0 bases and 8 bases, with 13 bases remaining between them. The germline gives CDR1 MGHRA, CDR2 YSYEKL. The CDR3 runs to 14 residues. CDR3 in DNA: TGCGCCAGCAGCCAAGATCTCACCGGGGACGGCTACACCTTC. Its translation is CASSQDLTGDGYTF.

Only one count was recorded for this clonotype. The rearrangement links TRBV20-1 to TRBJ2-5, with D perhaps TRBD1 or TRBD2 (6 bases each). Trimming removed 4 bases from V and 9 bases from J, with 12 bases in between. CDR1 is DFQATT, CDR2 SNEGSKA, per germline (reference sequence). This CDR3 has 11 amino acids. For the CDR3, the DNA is TGCAGTGCTAATAACCGGGGGCCCCAGTACTTC. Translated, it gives CSANNRGPQYF.

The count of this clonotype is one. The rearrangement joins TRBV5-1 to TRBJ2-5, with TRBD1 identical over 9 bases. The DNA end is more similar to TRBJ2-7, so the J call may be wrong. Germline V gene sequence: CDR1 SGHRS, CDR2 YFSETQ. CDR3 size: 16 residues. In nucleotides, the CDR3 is TGCGCCAGCAGCTTGGCCCTCGGGACAGGGTCATACGAGCAGTACTTC. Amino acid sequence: CASSLALGTGSYEQYF.

The chain's CDR3 is CASSSPLGLAGLPDTQYF. CDR3 nucleotide sequence: TGTGCCAGCAGCTCGCCCCTAGGACTAGCGGGGCTCCCAGATACGCAGTATTTT. The chain combines TRBV3-1 with TRBJ2-3; 12 bases fit TRBD2. The CDR3 has 18 amino acids. The J segment lost 4 bases and the V segment lost 5 bases, leaving 13 bases of the junction unmatched. Germline assignment: CDR1 LGHDT and CDR2 YNNKEL (reference sequence).

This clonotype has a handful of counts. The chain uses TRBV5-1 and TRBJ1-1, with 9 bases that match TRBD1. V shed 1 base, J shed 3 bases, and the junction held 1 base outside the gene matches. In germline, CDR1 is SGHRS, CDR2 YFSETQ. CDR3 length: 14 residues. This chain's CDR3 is CASSLRTGDTEAFF. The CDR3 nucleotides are TGCGCCAGCAGCTTGAGGACAGGGGACACTGAAGCTTTCTTT.

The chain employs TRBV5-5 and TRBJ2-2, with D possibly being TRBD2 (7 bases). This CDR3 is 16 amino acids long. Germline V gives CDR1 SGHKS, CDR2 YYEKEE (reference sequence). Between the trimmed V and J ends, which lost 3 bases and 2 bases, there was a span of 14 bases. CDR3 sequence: CASSWGGASNTGELFF. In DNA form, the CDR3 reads TGTGCCAGCAGCTGGGGGGGGGCTAGTAACACCGGGGAGCTGTTTTTT.

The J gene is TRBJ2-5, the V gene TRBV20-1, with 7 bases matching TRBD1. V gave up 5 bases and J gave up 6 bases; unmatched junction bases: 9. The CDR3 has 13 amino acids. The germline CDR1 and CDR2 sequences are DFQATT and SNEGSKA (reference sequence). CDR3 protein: CSASSGTAKTQYF. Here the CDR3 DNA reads TGCAGTGCTTCCTCGGGGACAGCAAAGACCCAGTACTTC.

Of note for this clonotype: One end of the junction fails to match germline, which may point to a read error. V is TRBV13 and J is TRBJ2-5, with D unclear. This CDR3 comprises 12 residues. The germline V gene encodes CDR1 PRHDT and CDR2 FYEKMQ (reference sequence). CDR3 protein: CVSSLVGYEQYF. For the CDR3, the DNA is TGTGTCAGCAGCTTAGTAGGCTATGAGCAGTACTTC.